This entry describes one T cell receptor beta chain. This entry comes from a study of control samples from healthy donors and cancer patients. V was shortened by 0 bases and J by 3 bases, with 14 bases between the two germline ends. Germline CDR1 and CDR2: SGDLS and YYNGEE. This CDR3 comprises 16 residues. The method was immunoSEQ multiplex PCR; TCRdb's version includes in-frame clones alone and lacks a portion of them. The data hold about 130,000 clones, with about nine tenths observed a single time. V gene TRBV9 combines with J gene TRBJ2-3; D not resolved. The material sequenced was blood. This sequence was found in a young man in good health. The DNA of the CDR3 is TGTGCCAGCAGCGTAGCGGCGGAACTTATGACAGATACGCAGTATTTT. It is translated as CASSVAAELMTDTQYF.